This T cell receptor beta chain emerged from a study of spatial heterogeneity in lung cancer. Study details: More than 9.5 raw reads, on average, carried each unique TCR and UMI combination.

TCR cDNA molecules each carried a unique molecular identifier. TCRdb reanalysed the 5' RACE reads using MiXCR and keeps one entry per CDR3 protein. There are approximately 12,000 distinct CDR3 sequences in the sample; roughly an eighth occur only once, and roughly 2.3% lies in the top ten. The study, taken as a whole, reports: Ubiquitous expanded tumor TCRs were observed in blood more at resection than follow-up.

Note on this clonotype: The antigen is undetermined.

The CDR3 consists of 16 residues. Trimming took off 5 bases at V and 7 bases at J, with 21 bases between the two ends. CDR1 is LNHDA, CDR2 SQIVND, per germline (reference sequence). Documented time point: sample taken at primary tumor resection. Sequencing was performed on whole RNA extracted from tumor and nontumor lung tissue, or from frozen PBMC, and the material was left unsorted. The donor group consisted of over 55 patients who had untreated, early-stage non-small cell lung cancer. The sequencing used PBMCs, collected at surgery. The chain employs TRBV19 and TRBJ2-1; D is possibly TRBD2 (5 bases). This TCR was sampled from a female donor with early-stage non-small cell lung cancer. CDR3 nucleotide sequence: TGTGCCAGTAGTGCTCCGGACTCCCCGTCGGGTAATGAGCAGTTCTTC. Protein sequence: CASSAPDSPSGNEQFF.